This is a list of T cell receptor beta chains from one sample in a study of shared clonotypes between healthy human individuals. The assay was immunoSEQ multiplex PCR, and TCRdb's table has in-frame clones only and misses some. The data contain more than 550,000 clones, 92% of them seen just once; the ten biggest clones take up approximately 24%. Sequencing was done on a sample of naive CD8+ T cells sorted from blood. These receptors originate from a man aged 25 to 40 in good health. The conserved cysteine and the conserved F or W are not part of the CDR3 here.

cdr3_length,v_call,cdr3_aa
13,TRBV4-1,ASSQDPGSGYEQY
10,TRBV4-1,ASSHRGTEQY
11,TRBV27,ASSWDSYNEQF
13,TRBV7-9,ASSSFDEPGNTIY
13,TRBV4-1,ASSQVSGGLQPQH
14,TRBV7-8,ASSDLDYQLTNEQF
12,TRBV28,ASSTRESSDTQY
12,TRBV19,ASSTGQGNQPQH
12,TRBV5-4,ASLVGDATTEAF
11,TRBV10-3,AISVDRGQPQH
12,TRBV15,ATSRDPNTGELF
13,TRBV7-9,ASSLISGRRNEQF
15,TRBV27,ASSTRQGQSPSYEQY
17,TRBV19,ASRVGETGINRQHEKLF
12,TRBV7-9,ASSLGRASDTQY
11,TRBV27,ATPDRVAYEQY
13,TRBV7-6,ASSGSGTSYNEQF
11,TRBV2,AIEGLADYEQY
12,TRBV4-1,ASSQGWGLDTQY
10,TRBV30,AWGDNAETQY
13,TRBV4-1,ASSQVWVGDTEAF
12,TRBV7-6,ASSLVAGSSEQY
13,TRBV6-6,ASSQTSTGVNGYT
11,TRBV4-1,ASSQASYNEQF
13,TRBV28,ASSLERGFNEKLF
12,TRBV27,ASSLLGEEEKLF
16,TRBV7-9,ASSFIRTSGRSTDTQY
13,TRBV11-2,ASSSYRSRQETQY
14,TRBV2,ASSDDPRGTKNIQY
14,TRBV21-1,ASSNPLRAKSGELF
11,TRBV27,ASTLTGTGELF
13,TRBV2,ASSIGTSGGNIQY
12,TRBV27,ASSLYTNTDTQY
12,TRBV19,ASSILATNEKLF
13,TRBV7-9,ASSLEEGWNTEAF
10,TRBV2,ATRRGAGELF